The 4 T cell receptor beta chains below come from one sample, sequenced in a study of blood T cells in healthy people across ages. Combining a sample-barcoded 5' primer with a J-beta primer mix, a second PCR ran for about 6 to 11 cycles. TCRdb re-called the 5' RACE reads through MiXCR, storing one row per CDR3 protein. The sample consists of hundreds of thousands of distinct CDR3 sequences, 50% to 60% of them appearing once. Sequencing was carried out using blood. The receptors derive from a man between 60 and 70 years old in good health.

The gene calls are TRBV5-1 and TRBJ2-1; TRBD2 matches at 7 bases. Germline V gene data show CDR1 as SGHRS and CDR2 as YFSETQ. CDR3 length equals 14 residues. V lost 3 bases, J lost 5 bases, and 5 bases stayed unmatched. CDR3 nucleotide sequence: TGCGCCAGCAGCTCGGGGGGACCCAACAATGAGCAGTTCTTC. Translation: CASSSGGPNNEQFF. Combining the CDR3 with reference TRBV5-1 and TRBJ2-1 gives the whole variable domain KAGVTQTPRYLIKTRGQQVTLSCSPISGHRSVSWYQQTPGQGLQFLFEYFSETQRNKGNFPGRFSGRQFSNSRSEMNVSTLELGDSALYLCASSSGGPNNEQFFGPGTRLTVL.

This clonotype was detected once. The chain has TRBV5-1 and TRBJ1-2; unclear D gene. V was shortened by 0 bases and J by 6 bases, with 9 bases between the two germline ends. The germline V gene has CDR1 SGHRS and CDR2 YFSETQ. This CDR3 is 13 amino acids long. CDR3 nucleotides: TGCGCCAGCAGCTTGGGTAGTGGAGATGGCTACACCTTC. It codes for CASSLGSGDGYTF.

V is TRBV10-3 and J is TRBJ1-2, with no clear D. Per germline, CDR1 ENHRY and CDR2 SYGVKD. The CDR3 is made up of 13 amino acids. V lost 6 bases to trimming and J lost 3 bases, with 11 bases between them. The CDR3 DNA reads as TGTGCCATCAGCCAGACGGCATACTATGGCTACACCTTC. Protein: CAISQTAYYGYTF.

V gene TRBV3-1 combines with J gene TRBJ2-1; 16 bases agree with TRBD2. Germline values: CDR1 LGHDT, CDR2 YNNKEL (reference sequence). The CDR3 runs 16 residues. J lost 10 bases, V lost 1 base, and 4 bases had no gene match. The CDR3 DNA follows: TGTGCCAGCAGCCAAGTTGGGACTAGCGGGGGGGGAGAGCAGTTCTTC. Translation gives CASSQVGTSGGGEQFF.